This TCR beta chain is from a study of blood T cell repertoires in COVID-19. The repertoire was sequenced with immunoSEQ multiplex PCR; TCRdb's copy has only in-frame clones and lacks some. The repertoire holds 130,000 or so clones, with around 83% as singletons. Per the germline V gene, CDR1 is LGHNA and CDR2 is YSLEER. This CDR3 has 16 amino acids. Unmatched junction bases numbered 9, after V lost 0 bases and J lost 7 bases. The sequence came from a human donor in a cohort sampled during active COVID-19. The sequenced sample consisted of peripheral blood. The V call is TRBV4-3, the J call TRBJ1-3; TRBD1 agrees at 7 bases. CDR3 amino acids: CASSQDHGTDTNTIYF. DNA of the CDR3: TGCGCCAGCAGCCAAGACCACGGGACAGATACGAACACCATATATTTT.